This passage covers 3 T cell receptor beta chains from one sample sequenced in a study of T cell repertoires in ileal Crohn's disease. Generated by immunoSEQ multiplex PCR, the TCRdb table keeps only in-frame clones and is missing some. The sample includes 9,000 to 13,000 clones, approximately 80% of them seen just once. Time point in this sample: neoterminal ileum biopsy at postoperative endoscopy, about 6 months after surgery. The sample comprised ileal tissue. All receptors come from an adult with Crohn's disease.

This clone has more than one count but fewer than ten. V usage is TRBV5-1 and J usage is TRBJ2-5; TRBD2 agrees at 11 bases. The V and J ends lost 0 bases and 0 bases, in that order; junction bases with no gene match: 4. This CDR3 has 17 residues. From germline, CDR1 is SGHRS and CDR2 YFSETQ. Here the CDR3 DNA reads TGCGCCAGCAGCTTGGGAACTAGCGGGAGCCACCAAGAGACCCAGTACTTC. Translated, it gives CASSLGTSGSHQETQYF.

The chain couples TRBV7-2 to TRBJ2-7; 8 nucleotides line up with TRBD1. The germline V gene encodes CDR1 SGHTA and CDR2 FQGNSA. Trimming removed 2 bases from V and 4 bases from J; junction bases left unmatched: 7. The CDR3 loop spans 15 amino acids. The CDR3 bases are TGTGCCAGCAGCTTATTCCAGGGGGCTGGGTACGAGCAGTACTTC. Residues: CASSLFQGAGYEQYF.

In DNA, the CDR3 is TGTGCCAGCAGTTTATCAACAGGGGGCCTCTACAATGAGCAGTTCTTC. This gives the protein CASSLSTGGLYNEQFF. V gene TRBV28 combines with J gene TRBJ2-1; 9 bases agree with TRBD1. CDR1 and CDR2 from the germline V gene are MDHEN and SYDVKM. The trim removed 1 base at V and 3 bases at J, leaving 4 bases unmatched. The CDR3 is 16 residues long.